This T cell receptor (beta chain) was captured by sequencing in a study of T cells in Graves' hyperthyroidism and ophthalmopathy. Findings of the study overall: Ophthalmopathy could be told apart from stable hyperthyroidism with a 13 V-J model. The blood repertoire included most of the expanded thyroid clonotypes above 0.001.

The CDR3 regions of TCR beta were amplified from RNA transcripts. TCR CDR3 underwent first-round RT-PCR with the HTBI primer set. MiXCR was run by TCRdb on the multiplex PCR reads, yielding one entry per CDR3 protein. The sample lists 730,000 or so distinct CDR3 sequences; approximately 18% were seen once. Germline CDR1 and CDR2: MDHEN and SYDVKM. This CDR3 spans 13 amino acids. The V and J ends lost 10 bases and 2 bases, in that order; junction bases with no gene match: 6. Researchers barred patients who had uncontrolled infection, other autoimmune disease, pregnancy or lactation. Cells are PBMCs isolated from 10 ml of fresh blood. This clonotype was recorded many times. What it binds is not known.

This receptor was obtained from a woman aged 45-65 years with Graves' hyperthyroidism that later progressed to Graves' ophthalmopathy. This sequence joins TRBV28 and TRBJ2-3, with 7 bases identical to TRBD1. Sequencing used blood. CDR3: CATEKGATDTQYF. CDR3 bases: TGTGCCACCGAGAAGGGGGCCACAGATACGCAGTATTTT.